This is a list of T cell receptor beta chains from one sample in a study of breast tumors, draining lymph nodes, adjacent tissues. TCRdb independently ran MiXCR on the multiplex PCR reads; one entry per CDR3 protein. The sample includes 200,000 to 250,000 distinct CDR3 sequences, under 40% seen only once; the top ten take 3% to 4%. Sequenced sample: axillary lymph node tissue. These receptors came from a female donor with breast cancer. Some clones in this sample may be carry-over from other donors' samples. CDR3s include the opening cysteine and the closing phenylalanine or tryptophan. The D gene is left open where the match is weak. The listing skips clone size in some rows; elsewhere it reads once, few, many or a size class.

many TRBJ1-2 NA TRBV5-6 CASSLDRVGYTF TGTGCCAGCAGCTTGGATCGCGTTGGCTACACCTTC
NA TRBJ2-1 NA TRBV20-1 CSAPTSSGEQFF TGCAGTGCTCCGACTAGTTCTGGTGAGCAGTTCTTC
many TRBJ2-2 TRBD2 TRBV5-1 CASSLGGGPTGELFF TGTGCCAGCAGCTTAGGCGGGGGGCCCACCGGGGAGCTGTTTTTT
NA TRBJ2-6 NA TRBV9 CASSGDAGANVLTF TGTGCCAGCAGCGGGGATGCGGGGGCCAACGTCCTGACTTTC
many TRBJ2-3 NA TRBV4-3 CASSQAAADLTDTQYF TGCGCCAGCAGCCAAGCGGCGGCAGATCTTACAGATACGCAGTATTTT
many TRBJ2-2 NA TRBV7-2 CASSFSGNTGELFF TGTGCCAGCAGCTTTAGCGGGAACACCGGGGAGCTGTTTTTT
many TRBJ2-5 TRBD1 TRBV19 CASSLQGVQETQYF TGTGCCAGTAGTCTGCAGGGGGTCCAAGAGACCCAGTACTTC
NA TRBJ1-1 NA TRBV7-3 CASSWARNTEAFF TGTGCCAGCAGCTGGGCACGGAACACTGAAGCTTTCTTT
many TRBJ1-4 NA TRBV20-1 CSARRLVDEKLFF TGCAGTGCTAGAAGGCTAGTTGACGAAAAACTGTTTTTT
NA TRBJ2-1 TRBD2 TRBV29-1 CSLGLAGALNNEQFF TGCAGCTTGGGACTAGCGGGGGCACTTAACAATGAGCAGTTCTTC
many TRBJ2-3 NA TRBV20-1 CSARREIDTQYF TGCAGTGCTAGACGGGAGATAGATACGCAGTATTTT
many TRBJ2-7 NA TRBV20-1 CSASDHYEQYF TGCAGTGCTAGTGATCACTACGAGCAGTACTTC
many TRBJ2-2 TRBD2 TRBV10-3 CAIKRTSGLANTGELFF TGTGCCATCAAGAGGACTAGCGGCCTCGCGAACACCGGGGAGCTGTTTTTT
few TRBJ2-3 NA TRBV3-1 CASGPGQSSTDTQYF TGTGCCAGCGGCCCAGGACAGAGTAGCACAGATACGCAGTATTTT
few TRBJ2-5 TRBD2 TRBV7-6 CASSFFGTGLLTGPQYF TGTGCCAGCAGCTTTTTTGGGACGGGACTACTTACGGGGCCCCAGTACTTC
many TRBJ1-2 NA TRBV18 CASSPRTLSGYTF TGTGCCAGCTCACCACGGACCTTGAGTGGCTACACCTTC
many TRBJ2-5 TRBD2 TRBV6-1 CASSVVSGRQETQYF TGTGCCAGCAGTGTTGTTAGCGGGAGACAAGAGACCCAGTACTTC
NA TRBJ2-7 TRBD2 TRBV20-1 CSAPGGGDYEQYF TGCAGTGCCCCCGGCGGGGGGGACTACGAGCAGTACTTC
many TRBJ2-7 NA TRBV7-8 CASRESPLVTDEQYF TGTGCCAGCAGAGAATCACCACTCGTTACTGACGAGCAGTACTTC
NA TRBJ2-3 NA TRBV30 CAWSLRRRADTQYF TGTGCCTGGAGTCTCCGGCGGAGGGCAGATACGCAGTATTTT
many TRBJ2-7 NA TRBV7-6 CASSLGGVQGFDEQYF TGTGCCAGCAGCTTAGGAGGCGTACAGGGTTTTGATGAGCAGTACTTC
many TRBJ2-7 NA TRBV10-3 CAISGGETGSPYEQYF TGTGCCATCAGCGGGGGGGAGACAGGGAGCCCCTACGAGCAGTACTTC
many TRBJ1-4 TRBD1 TRBV10-3 CAISERQGGEKLFF TGTGCCATCAGTGAAAGGCAGGGGGGTGAAAAACTGTTTTTT
NA TRBJ1-3 NA TRBV20-1 CSARDIRQGNTVYF TGCAGTGCTAGAGACATACGGCAGGGAAACACCGTATATTTT
once TRBJ1-1 NA TRBV20-1 CSARPGGNMYTEAFF TGCAGTGCAAGACCGGGGGGGAATATGTATACTGAAGCTTTCTTT
once TRBJ2-3 NA TRBV27 CASSLSEGKPF TGTGCCAGCAGTTTATCGGAGGGAAAACCATTT
many TRBJ2-6 NA TRBV6-5 CASSDLPGKRAGANVLTF TGTGCCAGCAGTGACCTCCCAGGGAAACGAGCTGGGGCCAACGTCCTGACTTTC
once TRBJ2-5 NA TRBV7-6 CASSLALGAETQYF TGTGCCAGCAGCTTAGCGCTAGGGGCGGAGACCCAGTACTTC
NA TRBJ2-3 TRBD1 TRBV20-1 CSAPRGSGQGALVTDTQYF TGCAGTGCTCCTAGGGGATCTGGACAGGGGGCCCTAGTTACAGATACGCAGTATTTT
many TRBJ2-3 NA TRBV4-1 CASSQLTRGFSTDTQYF TGCGCCAGCAGCCAACTCACGAGGGGATTTAGCACAGATACGCAGTATTTT
many TRBJ2-7 TRBD1 TRBV7-9 CASSLLGQGAYEQYF TGTGCCAGCAGCTTGTTGGGACAGGGAGCCTACGAGCAGTACTTC
NA TRBJ2-7 TRBD1 TRBV10-1 CASSGAGQGEAYEQYF TGCGCCAGCAGTGGAGCGGGACAGGGAGAGGCCTACGAGCAGTACTTC
many TRBJ2-7 NA TRBV5-1 CASSLGFWGALIFSEQYF TGCGCCAGCAGCTTGGGGTTCTGGGGGGCGCTGATTTTCTCCGAGCAGTACTTC
many TRBJ2-7 TRBD2 TRBV12-3/TRBV12-4 CASTWGSGSYEQYF TGTGCCAGCACCTGGGGAAGCGGGAGCTACGAGCAGTACTTC
many TRBJ2-2 TRBD2 TRBV2 CASRASGGWNTGELFF TGTGCCAGCAGGGCTAGCGGGGGCTGGAACACCGGGGAGCTGTTTTTT
NA TRBJ2-5 NA TRBV27 CASSLWSQETQYF TGTGCCAGCAGTTTGTGGTCCCAAGAGACCCAGTACTTC
NA TRBJ2-7 TRBD2 TRBV20-1 CSAISLAGLSEQYF TGCAGTGCTATATCGCTAGCGGGATTATCCGAGCAGTACTTC
NA TRBJ2-3 NA TRBV9 CASSVGGSSYNEQYF TGTGCCAGCAGCGTAGGGGGGAGCTCCTACAATGAGCAGTATTTT
many TRBJ2-1 TRBD1 TRBV20-1 CSATRDRAYNEQFF TGCAGTGCTACCCGGGACAGGGCCTACAATGAGCAGTTCTTC
many TRBJ2-5 TRBD2 TRBV7-6 CASSQLAGSITPMQETQYF TGTGCCAGCAGCCAACTAGCGGGGTCCATAACTCCGATGCAAGAGACCCAGTACTTC
many TRBJ1-4 NA TRBV5-1 CASSLDGLNEKLFF TGCGCCAGCAGCTTGGACGGGTTAAATGAAAAACTGTTTTTT
NA TRBJ2-7 TRBD1 TRBV6-5 CASRPWTGREQYF TGTGCCAGCAGACCTTGGACAGGGCGCGAGCAGTACTTC
few TRBJ2-1 TRBD1 TRBV4-1 CASSPPGTAYNEQFF TGCGCCAGCAGCCCCCCGGGGACAGCCTACAATGAGCAGTTCTTC